This record concerns one T cell receptor (beta chain) sequence. Per germline, CDR1 LNHDA and CDR2 SQIVND (reference sequence). Between the trimmed V and J ends, which lost 4 bases and 0 bases, there was a span of 11 bases. The CDR3 contains 15 residues. These data belong to a study of blood T cell repertoires in COVID-19. Study information: The United States, Italy and Spain supplied acute and convalescent COVID-19 samples. From T cells, B-cell-depleted T cells, or PBMCs came the material, which was cDNA or gDNA.

As processed by the authors: The assay estimated nucleated cells by amplifying reference gene primers. Profiled with immunoSEQ multiplex PCR; TCRdb holds only in-frame clones, not every one. V, J and clone size reflect that table, while D and trimming were determined from the DNA. The table records around 100,000 clones, over 75% of them present only once. This chain connects TRBV19 to TRBJ2-3, with D possibly TRBD2 on 6 matching bases. The TCR sequence derives from a man aged 50 to 59 with acute or convalescent COVID-19. The sample was peripheral blood. CDR3 loop: CASSTSSDSTDTQYF. The CDR3 coding sequence is TGTGCCAGTAGTACATCTAGCGACAGCACAGATACGCAGTATTTT.